Listed below are T cell receptor beta chains from one sample, sequenced in a study of shared clonotypes between healthy human individuals. Profiling relied on immunoSEQ multiplex PCR, and the TCRdb table lists in-frame clones only, not all of them. The repertoire has approximately 240,000 clones, approximately 70% of them found once; the top ten carry approximately 12%. The material sequenced was memory CD4+ T cells sorted from blood. The receptors were sampled from a man aged 25-45 years in good health. Both conserved end residues are trimmed from each CDR3. Each record gives: CDR3 protein, D gene, J gene, V gene. D genes are given only for firm matches.

SVAGTGGFSTDTQY | TRBD1 | TRBJ2-3 | TRBV29-1
ASSQHPSPHQPQH | . | TRBJ1-5 | TRBV4-2
ASSLSWTSVYEQY | TRBD2 | TRBJ2-7 | TRBV11-2
ASTLNGHPSNEQF | . | TRBJ2-1 | TRBV5-1
ASSLEGTEAF | . | TRBJ1-1 | TRBV28
ASSPLGRGQGSETQY | . | TRBJ2-5 | TRBV18
ASSQGQDRAEGYT | TRBD1 | TRBJ1-2 | TRBV4-1
ASSLRYTEAF | . | TRBJ1-1 | TRBV28
ASSSILAGVYEQY | TRBD2 | TRBJ2-7 | TRBV11-2
ASSEQGPSREQY | . | TRBJ2-7 | TRBV2
ATSVPGGAYNEQF | TRBD2 | TRBJ2-1 | TRBV15
ASSRAGLEDEQF | . | TRBJ2-1 | TRBV6-6
SVEGGSGSTEQY | TRBD2 | TRBJ2-7 | TRBV29-1
ASSSRQGASYEQY | TRBD1 | TRBJ2-7 | TRBV7-2
ASSLNGQVDYEQY | TRBD1 | TRBJ2-7 | TRBV27
ASMDRDRGRNQPQH | TRBD1 | TRBJ1-5 | TRBV19
ASSPGGRNEKLF | . | TRBJ1-4 | TRBV7-2
ASTRNLNTEAF | . | TRBJ1-1 | TRBV5-6
ASSLGQGEAF | . | TRBJ1-1 | TRBV7-9
ASSLEGQGAKAGELF | TRBD1 | TRBJ2-2 | TRBV27
ASSRTGNGYT | . | TRBJ1-2 | TRBV6-5
ASNRQVQETQY | . | TRBJ2-5 | TRBV28
ASRAGTDTQY | . | TRBJ2-3 | TRBV12-2
ASSSGGPFNNEQF | TRBD2 | TRBJ2-1 | TRBV28
ASSQVDRGPTEAF | TRBD1 | TRBJ1-1 | TRBV4-2